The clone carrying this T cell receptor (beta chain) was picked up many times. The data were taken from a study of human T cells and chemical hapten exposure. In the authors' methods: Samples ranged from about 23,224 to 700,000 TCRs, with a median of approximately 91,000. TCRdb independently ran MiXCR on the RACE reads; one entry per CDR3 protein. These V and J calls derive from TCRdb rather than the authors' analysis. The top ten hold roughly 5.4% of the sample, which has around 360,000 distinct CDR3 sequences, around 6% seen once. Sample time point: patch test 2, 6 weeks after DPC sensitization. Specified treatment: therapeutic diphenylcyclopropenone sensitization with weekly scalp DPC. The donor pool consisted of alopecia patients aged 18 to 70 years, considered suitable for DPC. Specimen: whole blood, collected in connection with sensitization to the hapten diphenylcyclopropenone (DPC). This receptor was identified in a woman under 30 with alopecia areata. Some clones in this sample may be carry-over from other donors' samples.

The CDR3, as DNA: TGCGCCAGCAGCCAATGGCACAGGGTCTCTGGAAACACCATATATTTT. Its translation: CASSQWHRVSGNTIYF. The chain carries TRBV4-3 and TRBJ1-3; D is possibly TRBD1 (6 bases). The CDR3 is made up of 16 amino acids. Trimming pared 2 bases from V and 0 bases from J, leaving 11 bases between. The V gene's germline CDR1 is LGHNA and CDR2 YSLEER.